This T cell receptor (beta chain) was obtained from a study of T-cell reconstitution after alpha-beta-depleted transplantation in children. Note on this clonotype: The target antigen is unknown.

The CDR3 has 14 residues. Germline CDR1 reads SGHRS; CDR2 reads YFSETQ. Trimming took 1 base from V and 5 from J, leaving 7 bases between them. Unique molecular identifiers were used to barcode this TCRbeta library. TCRdb recomputed calls from the PCR reads with MiXCR, one row per CDR3 protein. The sample holds roughly 670,000 distinct CDR3 sequences, about an eighth seen once. The study's findings and limits: Reportedly, roughly two months post-transplant, alpha-beta T cells arose from several hundred expanded graft clones.

The chain links TRBV5-1 to TRBJ1-6; no definite D call. The TCR was taken from a girl aged 2 to 9 with congenital amegakaryocytic thrombocytopenia, due to receive a stem cell transplant. The sequences come from PBMCs, collected before TCRalphabeta/CD19-depleted stem cell transplant. The CDR3 protein is CASSLQGHNSPLHF. CDR3 in DNA: TGCGCCAGCAGCTTGCAAGGGCATAATTCACCCCTCCACTTT.